Listed below are T cell receptor beta chains from one sample, sequenced in a study of blood T cell repertoires in COVID-19. The table came from immunoSEQ multiplex PCR; TCRdb's copy has only in-frame clones and leaves some out. The sample contains 120,000 or so clones, 60% to 85% of which appear only once. Source material: peripheral blood. Source of these receptors: a man aged 65-85 years with acute or convalescent COVID-19. The CDR3 runs from the conserved cysteine through the conserved F or W. The D gene is left open where the match is weak. Size values are once, few and many counts, or a class for expanded clones, and some rows have none.

clone_size	d_call	v_call	j_call	cdr3_aa	cdr3_nt
-	TRBD2	TRBV5-1	TRBJ2-5	CASSASGRQTQYF	TGCGCCAGCAGCGCCAGCGGGAGGCAGACCCAGTACTTC
-	-	TRBV7-9	TRBJ1-3	CASSHEWGISGNTIYF	TGTGCCAGCAGTCATGAATGGGGCATCTCTGGAAACACCATATATTTT
-	TRBD2	TRBV7-9	TRBJ2-1	CASSLPARLAGVKNEQFF	TGTGCCAGCAGCCTCCCCGCCCGACTAGCGGGAGTTAAGAATGAGCAGTTCTTC
-	-	TRBV30	TRBJ1-2	CAWSVGRYNYGYTF	TGTGCCTGGAGTGTCGGCAGGTATAACTATGGCTACACCTTC
-	-	TRBV3-1/TRBV3-2	TRBJ2-7	CASSHEGPYEQYF	TGTGCCAGCAGCCATGAGGGCCCCTACGAGCAGTACTTC
-	TRBD2	TRBV12-3/TRBV12-4	TRBJ2-1	CASRLREGNEQFF	TGTGCCAGCAGGCTGCGGGAGGGCAATGAGCAGTTCTTC
-	TRBD1	TRBV25-1	TRBJ2-7	CASGQGVPDEQYF	TGTGCCAGCGGACAGGGGGTCCCTGACGAGCAGTACTTC
-	TRBD2	TRBV2	TRBJ2-2	CASSEGHLELAGEEAGELFF	TGTGCCAGCAGTGAAGGGCATTTGGAACTAGCGGGAGAGGAGGCCGGGGAGCTGTTTTTT
few	-	TRBV29-1	TRBJ2-7	CSVVALGSYEQYF	TGCAGCGTTGTGGCCCTAGGATCCTACGAGCAGTACTTC
-	TRBD1	TRBV5-1	TRBJ1-1	CASGTGTMNTEAFF	TGCGCCAGCGGGACAGGAACCATGAACACTGAAGCTTTCTTT